The rows below give T cell receptor beta chains drawn from one sample of a study of CD8 T cells in ankylosing spondylitis. TCRdb re-analysed the 5' RACE reads in MiXCR, keeping a single row per CDR3 protein. The sample lists approximately 250,000 distinct CDR3 sequences; roughly a third were seen once. Sample: blood, either unsorted or a sorted T cell fraction (not recorded which). The receptor source for this set is a male donor with ankylosing spondylitis or in good health (not recorded which). Both conserved end residues are part of each CDR3. Each record gives: V gene, CDR3 protein.

>TRBV20-1
CSAPLATKSDIQYF
>TRBV29-1
CSVGGTGHEAFF
>TRBV28
CASSLGDELQGSGLETQYF
>TRBV27
CASSELMGQELYEQYF
>TRBV10-3
CAISGRTGNKSSYEQYF
>TRBV6-5
CASSYGWEDGELFF
>TRBV11-2
CASSAGRGGRGNEQFF
>TRBV28
CASSPFYNEQFF
>TRBV28
CASSFFEGMGQPQHF
>TRBV12-3/TRBV12-4
CASSLVSSQDTQYF
>TRBV15
CATSKGQPTDTQYF
>TRBV6-1
CASSRGGGTSGGAYEQFF
>TRBV12-3/TRBV12-4
CASSPTGVSTQEQYF
>TRBV20-1
CSAEGRHSTDTQYF
>TRBV29-1
CSVEDYFNEQFF
>TRBV11-2
CASSRTGIGQPQHF
>TRBV5-8
CASSPAYEQYF
>TRBV28
CASSSPGSIDTEAFF
>TRBV29-1
CSASGWGTPQYF
>TRBV7-2
CASSSGPGLAGSGELFF
>TRBV20-1
CSARTQANQPQHF
>TRBV10-1
CASSPGPKETQYF